This passage covers 8 T cell receptor beta chains from one sample sequenced in a study of blood T cell repertoires in COVID-19 (dated by TCRdb to 2018 to 2020). Library preparation was by the immunoSEQ multiplex PCR assay. This is the immuneACCESS table as TCRdb keeps it, with only in-frame sequences that have V and J called. A part of the clones is gone; compared with another copy, unresolved V genes explain less than half, and the rest is unexplained. This sample comprises over 350,000 clones, roughly 85% of them detected only once. Jointly, the top ten make up more than 1.4% of the sample. The specimen sequenced was peripheral blood. The receptors were gathered from a woman in her 30s with active or convalescent COVID-19.

The V call is TRBV5-4, the J call TRBJ2-6; possibly TRBD1 for D (5 bases). Germline CDR1 is SGHNT and CDR2 is YYREEE (reference sequence). V gave up 0 bases and J gave up 2 bases, with 15 bases separating them. The CDR3 loop spans 18 amino acids. Here the CDR3 DNA reads TGTGCCAGCAGCTTGGTAGGCAGGGTGGAGACTGGGGCCAACGTCCTGACTTTC. Its protein is CASSLVGRVETGANVLTF.

DNA of the CDR3: TGTGCCAGCAGCCCGGACAGTCTTCGGTCGCAGTATTTT. This encodes CASSPDSLRSQYF. The V gene is TRBV7-9, the J gene TRBJ2-3; D is possibly TRBD1 (6 bases). The CDR3 is 13 amino acids. Germline V gives CDR1 SEHNR, CDR2 FQNEAQ (reference sequence). V shed 5 bases and J shed 10 bases, with 16 bases lying between them.

This clone has more than one count but fewer than ten. The J gene is TRBJ2-7, the V gene TRBV27; D is unresolved. The CDR3 is 11 amino acids. Germline V gene lookup returns CDR1 MNHEY and CDR2 SMNVEV (reference sequence). Trimming stripped 6 bases from V and 7 bases from J, with 10 bases between. CDR3 region: CASSDLGEQYF. CDR3 nucleotides: TGTGCCAGCAGCGACCTCGGGGAGCAGTACTTC.

This clone was found a few times. CDR3 DNA: TGCGCCAGCAGCTTGAGCCTAGCGGGAGCCGACGGGGAGCTGTTTTTT. Encoded protein: CASSLSLAGADGELFF. The chain links TRBV5-1 to TRBJ2-2; TRBD2 aligns across 10 bases. Unmatched junction bases numbered 7, after V lost 1 base and J lost 7 bases. Germline assignment: CDR1 SGHRS and CDR2 YFSETQ. This CDR3 has 16 residues. The entire variable domain, with the rest obtained from reference TRBV5-1 and TRBJ2-2, is as follows: KAGVTQTPRYLIKTRGQQVTLSCSPISGHRSVSWYQQTPGQGLQFLFEYFSETQRNKGNFPGRFSGRQFSNSRSEMNVSTLELGDSALYLCASSLSLAGADGELFFGEGSRLTVL.

The CDR3 sequence: CASSLDETGHSYEQYF. The CDR3 nucleotides read TGTGCCAGCAGCTTAGACGAGACAGGACATTCCTACGAGCAGTACTTC. The chain couples TRBV7-9 to TRBJ2-7, with D maybe TRBD1 (6 bases). Trimming removed 1 base from V and 1 base from J, with 14 bases in between. Germline CDR1 reads SEHNR; CDR2 reads FQNEAQ (reference sequence). The CDR3 has 16 amino acids.

The chain employs TRBV19 and TRBJ1-1, with TRBD1 matching over 7 bases. The CDR3 contains 14 residues. The ends lost 7 bases at V and 0 bases at J; junction bases unmatched: 5. From germline, CDR1 is LNHDA and CDR2 SQIVND (reference sequence). In nucleotides, the CDR3 is TGTGCCAGTACCGAGACAGGGATGAACACTGAAGCTTTCTTT. This gives the protein CASTETGMNTEAFF.

This clone was detected only once. The chain carries TRBV19 and TRBJ1-1, with unresolved D. Trimming shortened V by 6 bases and J by 2 bases, and 16 bases separated the two germline ends. CDR1 is LNHDA, CDR2 SQIVND, per germline (reference sequence). CDR3 length equals 15 residues. CDR3 sequence: CASSSPAAENTEAFF. CDR3 DNA: TGTGCCAGTAGCTCCCCGGCGGCAGAAAACACTGAAGCTTTCTTT.

Regarding this clone: Other nucleotide sequences from this sample produce the same CDR3. This chain connects TRBV19 to TRBJ2-7, with D maybe TRBD1 (6 bases). The CDR3 is made up of 15 amino acids. V was pared by 3 bases and J by 0 bases, with 12 bases between. CDR1 LNHDA and CDR2 SQIVND come from the germline V gene (reference sequence). In nucleotides, the CDR3 is TGTGCCAGTAGTATGGCTAGGGGGAGCTCCTACGAGCAGTACTTC. Amino acid sequence: CASSMARGSSYEQYF. The whole variable domain, filled in from reference TRBV19 and TRBJ2-7, reads DGGITQSPKYLFRKEGQNVTLSCEQNLNHDAMYWYRQDPGQGLRLIYYSQIVNDFQKGDIAEGYSVSREKKESFPLTVTSAQKNPTAFYLCASSMARGSSYEQYFGPGTRLTVT.